The text below deals with one T cell receptor (beta chain). The data belong to a study of blood T cell repertoires in COVID-19. Study as a whole: The United States, Italy and Spain supplied acute and convalescent COVID-19 samples. T cells, B-cell-depleted T cells, or PBMCs provided the cDNA or gDNA that served as material.

Under the authors' procedure: Estimated nucleated cell counts came from reference gene primer amplification. The assay was immunoSEQ multiplex PCR, and TCRdb's table has in-frame clones only and misses some. V and J calls and clone size are as listed in that table; D and trimming were resolved from the DNA. The sample comprises 91,000 or so clones, around nine tenths of which are singletons, and 15% to 19% rests with the top ten. This CDR3 has 19 residues. From germline, CDR1 is KGHSH and CDR2 LQKENI. V was pared by 1 base and J by 6 bases, with 15 bases of the junction left unmatched. The clonotype originates from a human donor in a cohort sampled during active COVID-19. Source material: peripheral blood. The chain has TRBV18 and TRBJ1-4, with 9 bases fitting TRBD1. CDR3 sequence (DNA): TGTGCCAGCTCACCACTCTATCTTACAGGGGGCGACGAACATGAAAAACTGTTTTTT. This codes for CASSPLYLTGGDEHEKLFF.